This T cell receptor (beta chain) was retrieved from a study of naive and memory T cell subsets. Trimming took 4 bases from V and 4 from J; bases not matched to a gene: 8. Germline V gene lookup returns CDR1 SGHRS and CDR2 YFSETQ. This CDR3 is built from 15 residues. The beta constant-region primer was an equimolar mix of two oligonucleotides covering TRBC1 and TRBC2. An oligonucleotide with the SP2 primer and a 12-nucleotide UMI was ligated to the cDNA 3' end. TCRdb reprocessed the UMI-ligation and nested PCR reads via MiXCR and lists one record per CDR3 protein. The data hold around 160,000 distinct CDR3 sequences, with 17% observed a single time. Overnight CMV lysate stimulation of fresh PBMCs defined donor CMV status by CD4+ IFNgamma. Four subsets defined by CD45RA and CD27 were sorted after CD3, CD4, CD8 and live/dead staining.

This TCR came from a human donor in good health. This sequence joins TRBV5-1 and TRBJ2-4; 7 nucleotides agree with TRBD1. Sequenced: naive CD4+ T cells from blood. CDR3 sequence reads: CASSKRTGEKNIQYF. CDR3 DNA sequence: TGCGCCAGCAGCAAAAGGACAGGAGAGAAAAACATTCAGTACTTC. Drawing the rest from reference TRBV5-1 and TRBJ2-4, the complete variable domain is KAGVTQTPRYLIKTRGQQVTLSCSPISGHRSVSWYQQTPGQGLQFLFEYFSETQRNKGNFPGRFSGRQFSNSRSEMNVSTLELGDSALYLCASSKRTGEKNIQYFGAGTRLSVL.